This TCR beta chain was found in a study of metastatic and nonmetastatic thyroid tumors. For the study at large: Repertoire comparison spanned blood and tumor or nodule tissue of malignant and benign thyroid patients.

Thyroid surgery took place with no prior treatment in any patient. Whole-study results and caveats: For both blood and tumor, malignant thyroid tumors reportedly showed significantly higher TCR beta diversity than benign nodules did.

TCRdb re-clonotyped the PCR reads via MiXCR. The sample holds approximately 9,700 clones, about 30% seen once. A remark on this clone: The antigen remains undetermined.

V shed 1 base and J shed 6 bases, with 10 bases lying between them. The CDR3 spans 13 residues. CDR1 SGDLS and CDR2 YYNGEE come from the germline V gene. The source is a female donor with papillary thyroid cancer or a benign thyroid nodule (not recorded which). Some clones in this sample may be carry-over from other donors' samples. Input material: tumor tissue. The V gene is TRBV9, the J gene TRBJ1-2, with D possibly matching TRBD1 (5 bases). The DNA for the CDR3 is TGTGCCAGCAGCGTATCAGGGATCAATGGCTACACCTTC. Residues: CASSVSGINGYTF.